The rows below give T cell receptor beta chains drawn from one sample of a study of CD8+ T cells in alopecia areata. Produced via immunoSEQ multiplex PCR; TCRdb's table is partial and in-frame only. The sample shows 90,000 to 120,000 clones, around 55% of them seen only once. What was sequenced was CD8+ T cells sorted from blood. The receptors here all came from a human donor in good health. The CDR3 runs from the conserved cysteine through the conserved F or W. Fields, in order: D gene, V gene, J gene, clone size, CDR3 protein, CDR3 DNA. The D gene is left open where the match is weak. Clone size is given for some rows only: seen once, a few or many times, or a class if the clone is expanded.

NA,TRBV7-9,TRBJ2-1,NA,CASSSESYNEQFF,TGTGCCAGCAGCTCCGAATCATACAATGAGCAGTTCTTC
NA,TRBV29-1,TRBJ1-2,few,CSVRFAGTDNYGYTF,TGCAGCGTCCGTTTCGCCGGGACCGATAACTATGGCTACACCTTC
NA,TRBV6-1,TRBJ2-7,NA,CASSDRRAFPGAYEQYF,TGTGCCAGCAGTGACCGCCGGGCTTTCCCGGGGGCTTACGAGCAGTACTTC
NA,TRBV6-5,TRBJ1-2,few,CASSYGEDYGYTF,TGTGCCAGCAGTTACGGGGAGGACTATGGCTACACCTTC
NA,TRBV15,TRBJ1-6,NA,CATSRAVGENSPLHF,TGTGCCACCAGCAGAGCGGTGGGGGAGAATTCACCCCTCCACTTT
NA,TRBV7-9,TRBJ2-1,NA,CASSLAAGNEQFF,TGTGCCAGCAGCTTGGCTGCGGGCAATGAGCAGTTCTTC
NA,TRBV27,TRBJ2-7,NA,CASSFNRAYEQYF,TGTGCCAGCAGTTTTAACAGGGCATACGAGCAGTACTTC
NA,TRBV15,TRBJ2-1,NA,CATSSYRGFNEQFF,TGTGCCACCAGCAGCTATAGGGGTTTTAATGAGCAGTTCTTC
TRBD2,TRBV7-8,TRBJ2-3,NA,CAVAGGTDTQYF,TGTGCGGTAGCGGGGGGCACAGATACGCAGTATTTT
TRBD2,TRBV9,TRBJ2-3,NA,CASSVSGIPVTDTQYF,TGTGCCAGCAGCGTTAGCGGGATCCCCGTCACAGATACGCAGTATTTT
TRBD1,TRBV5-6,TRBJ2-3,NA,CASSLGTGTDTQYF,TGTGCCAGCAGCTTAGGGACAGGCACAGATACGCAGTATTTT
NA,TRBV4-3,TRBJ1-1,NA,CASSQDRPNTEAFF,TGCGCCAGCAGCCAAGATCGCCCGAACACTGAAGCTTTCTTT
NA,TRBV7-7,TRBJ2-5,NA,CASSLFGDETQYF,TGTGCTAGCAGCTTGTTTGGTGATGAGACCCAGTACTTC
NA,TRBV4-1,TRBJ1-1,NA,CASSQEYGNTEAFF,TGCGCCAGCAGCCAGGAGTATGGGAACACTGAAGCTTTCTTT
NA,TRBV7-8,TRBJ1-1,once,CASSLETGVYTEAFF,TGTGCCAGCAGCTTAGAAACGGGGGTCTACACTGAAGCTTTCTTT
TRBD1,TRBV7-8,TRBJ2-7,NA,CASSLGPTLGQGPYEQYF,TGTGCCAGCAGCTTAGGACCTACCCTGGGACAGGGGCCCTACGAGCAGTACTTC
NA,TRBV4-2,TRBJ2-5,NA,CASSQGGIQETQYF,TGTGCCAGCAGCCAAGGGGGTATCCAAGAGACCCAGTACTTC
NA,TRBV25-1,TRBJ2-5,once,CASSRWRSEGPETQYF,TGTGCCAGCAGTCGCTGGAGATCAGAGGGGCCAGAGACCCAGTACTTC
NA,TRBV10-2,TRBJ1-5,NA,CASSDQFNQPQHF,TGCGCCAGCAGTGACCAGTTTAATCAGCCCCAGCATTTT
TRBD1,TRBV2,TRBJ1-5,few,CASWTGAFNQPQHF,TGTGCCAGCTGGACAGGGGCATTCAATCAGCCCCAGCATTTT
TRBD1,TRBV30,TRBJ2-1,NA,CAFTTGQGAFFMIYNEQFF,TGTGCCTTTACTACGGGACAGGGGGCTTTCTTTATGATCTACAATGAGCAGTTCTTC
NA,TRBV28,TRBJ1-5,NA,CASSSGGPQHF,TGTGCCAGCAGCTCTGGGGGGCCCCAGCATTTT
NA,TRBV14,TRBJ1-1,NA,CASSQGEAFF,TGTGCCAGCAGCCAGGGGGAAGCTTTCTTT
NA,TRBV13,TRBJ2-1,NA,CASSLGNRLEQFF,TGTGCCAGCAGCTTAGGAAATCGGCTTGAGCAGTTCTTC
TRBD1,TRBV6-5,TRBJ1-1,NA,CASRPTGSNTEAFF,TGTGCCAGCAGACCGACAGGGTCGAACACTGAAGCTTTCTTT
NA,TRBV5-1,TRBJ2-5,NA,CASSFGGQETQYF,TGCGCCAGCAGCTTCGGAGGCCAAGAGACCCAGTACTTC
NA,TRBV13,TRBJ2-4,NA,CASSLGPGVTKNIQYF,TGTGCCAGCAGCTTAGGCCCCGGGGTAACCAAAAACATTCAGTACTTC
NA,TRBV5-6,TRBJ2-1,few,CASSLINNEQFF,TGTGCCAGCAGCTTGATAAATAATGAGCAGTTCTTC
NA,TRBV7-9,TRBJ2-2,few,CASRPDPGGELFF,TGTGCCAGCAGGCCGGATCCGGGCGGGGAGCTGTTTTTT
NA,TRBV19,TRBJ2-7,NA,CASSLRTTKFGYEQYF,TGTGCCAGTAGTCTTCGGACAACCAAGTTCGGATACGAGCAGTACTTC
TRBD1,TRBV15,TRBJ1-4,NA,CATSRNQQGPNEKLFF,TGTGCCACCAGCAGAAATCAACAGGGGCCAAATGAAAAACTGTTTTTT
NA,TRBV29-1,TRBJ1-1,NA,CSVDGGGAEAFF,TGCAGCGTTGACGGGGGTGGCGCTGAAGCTTTCTTT
NA,TRBV5-4,TRBJ1-1,few,CASSLDRANTEAFF,TGCGCCAGCAGCCTTGACCGAGCGAACACTGAAGCTTTCTTT
NA,TRBV7-9,TRBJ1-2,NA,CASSLEHRPPYGYTF,TGTGCCAGCAGCTTAGAGCACCGTCCCCCCTATGGCTACACCTTC
NA,TRBV27,TRBJ1-1,NA,CASSLHIGTEAFF,TGTGCCAGCAGTTTACACATCGGGACTGAAGCTTTCTTT
TRBD2,TRBV29-1,TRBJ2-3,few,CSVRGGGAEDTQYF,TGCAGCGTTCGGGGCGGGGGGGCCGAAGATACGCAGTATTTT
TRBD1,TRBV28,TRBJ1-1,NA,CASSSPWAGQTQNTEAFF,TGTGCCAGCAGTTCACCCTGGGCGGGACAGACTCAGAACACTGAAGCTTTCTTT
NA,TRBV6-1,TRBJ2-1,NA,CASSEQDESYNEQFF,TGTGCCAGCAGTGAACAGGATGAGTCCTACAATGAGCAGTTCTTC
NA,TRBV13,TRBJ2-6,NA,CASRTGANVLTF,TGTGCCAGCAGGACTGGGGCCAACGTCCTGACTTTC
NA,TRBV12-5,TRBJ2-7,NA,CASGLYLGQTAFYEQYF,TGTGCTAGTGGTTTGTACCTGGGACAAACGGCATTCTACGAGCAGTACTTC
NA,TRBV6-4,TRBJ2-3,NA,CASSDGGGEGHTQYF,TGTGCCAGCAGTGACGGAGGGGGCGAGGGACATACGCAGTATTTT
TRBD1,TRBV13,TRBJ1-1,NA,CASSLEGGINTEAFF,TGTGCCAGCAGCTTAGAAGGGGGCATAAACACTGAAGCTTTCTTT
TRBD2,TRBV13,TRBJ2-7,NA,CASSPGSGGTYEQYF,TGTGCCAGCAGCCCGGGGAGCGGGGGAACCTACGAGCAGTACTTC
TRBD2,TRBV30,TRBJ2-3,NA,CAWRGGSGNTDTQYF,TGTGCCTGGAGGGGCGGTAGCGGGAACACAGATACGCAGTATTTT